This T cell receptor beta chain is from a study of radiotherapy plus CTLA-4 blockade in lung cancer. Germline V gene data show CDR1 as MDHEN and CDR2 as SYDVKM. This CDR3 spans 15 amino acids. The V gene end was trimmed by 5 bases and the J gene end by 5 bases; junction bases not matched to a gene: 9. Some clones are missing from TCRdb's copy, which holds only in-frame ones; the method was immunoSEQ multiplex PCR. The sample carries tens of thousands of clones, about 80% recorded once. The clonotype comes from a human donor with non-small cell lung cancer who had stable disease on radiotherapy plus ipilimumab. J is TRBJ1-2 and V is TRBV28, with 9 bases aligning to TRBD1. Sample: peripheral blood, taken from a patient treated with radiotherapy plus ipilimumab. In DNA form, the CDR3 reads TGTGCCAGCAGTGCGACCACAGGGGGCCCTTATGGCTACACCTTC. Amino acid sequence: CASSATTGGPYGYTF.